This T cell receptor (beta chain) was found in a study of cytomegalovirus exposure and HLA in healthy donors. Amplification used 60 Vbeta primers and 13 Jbeta primers. The protocol was immunoSEQ multiplex PCR, while the TCRdb copy is restricted to in-frame clones and leaves out a portion. The repertoire includes about 100,000 clones, around 79% of them detected once, and under 2% sits in the top ten. The count of this clone is one. The CDR3 contains 17 residues. Germline V gene sequence: CDR1 SGHRS, CDR2 YFSETQ. V lost 4 bases to trimming and J lost 3 bases; unmatched junction nucleotides: 13. The receptor was derived from a woman in her forties in good health and CMV-seronegative. The chain is built from TRBV5-1 and TRBJ2-1; 7 bases map to TRBD2. Sequencing used PBMCs. CDR3 DNA sequence: TGCGCCAGCAGCCGTTCCGGGACTACCTCCATCTACAATGAGCAGTTCTTC. The encoded protein is CASSRSGTTSIYNEQFF.